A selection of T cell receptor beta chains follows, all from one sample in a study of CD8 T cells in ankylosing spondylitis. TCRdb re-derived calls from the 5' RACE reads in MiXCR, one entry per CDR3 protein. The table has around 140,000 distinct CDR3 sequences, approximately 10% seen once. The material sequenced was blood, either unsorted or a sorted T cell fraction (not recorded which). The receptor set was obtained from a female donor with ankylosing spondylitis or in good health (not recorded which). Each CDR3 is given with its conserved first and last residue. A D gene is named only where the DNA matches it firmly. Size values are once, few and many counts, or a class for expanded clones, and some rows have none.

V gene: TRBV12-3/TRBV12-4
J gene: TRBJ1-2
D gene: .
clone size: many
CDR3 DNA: TGTGCCAGCAGTTTACCCGACAACCCTAACTATGGCTACACCTTC
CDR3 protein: CASSLPDNPNYGYTF

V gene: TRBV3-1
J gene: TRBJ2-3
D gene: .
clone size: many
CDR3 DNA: TGTGCCAGCAGCTCGGCGGGCCTGTCTACCACAGATACGCAGTATTTT
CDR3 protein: CASSSAGLSTTDTQYF

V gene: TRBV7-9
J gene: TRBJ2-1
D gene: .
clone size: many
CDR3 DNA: TGTGCCAGCAGCTTATTGACTTTAACCTACAATGAGCAGTTCTTC
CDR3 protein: CASSLLTLTYNEQFF

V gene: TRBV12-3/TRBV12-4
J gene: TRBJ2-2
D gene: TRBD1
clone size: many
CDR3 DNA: TGTGCCAGCAGTTATCTACAGGGGGCGTTGGCCGGGGAGCTGTTTTTT
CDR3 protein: CASSYLQGALAGELFF

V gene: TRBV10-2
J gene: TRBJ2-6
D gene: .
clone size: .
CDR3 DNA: TGCGCCAGCAGAGACAGCGTTCGCTCTGGGGCCAACGTCCTGACTTTC
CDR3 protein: CASRDSVRSGANVLTF

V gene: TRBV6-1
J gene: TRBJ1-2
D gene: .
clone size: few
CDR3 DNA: TGTGCCAGCAGTGAAGTTTCGGGATCCTATGGCTACACCTTC
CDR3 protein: CASSEVSGSYGYTF

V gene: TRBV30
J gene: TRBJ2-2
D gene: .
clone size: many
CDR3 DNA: TGTGCCTGGAACCGGCCTCACACCGGGGAGCTGTTTTTT
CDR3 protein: CAWNRPHTGELFF

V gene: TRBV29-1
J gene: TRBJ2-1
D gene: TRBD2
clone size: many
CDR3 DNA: TGCAGCGTTGAAGGGGGGGGAGCGGGAGGAAGCCGCAATGAGCAGTTCTTC
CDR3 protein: CSVEGGGAGGSRNEQFF

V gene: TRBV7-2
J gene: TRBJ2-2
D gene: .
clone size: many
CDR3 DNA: TGTGCCAGCAGCTTAGTGGAGGTTTCCGGGGAGCTGTTTTTT
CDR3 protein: CASSLVEVSGELFF

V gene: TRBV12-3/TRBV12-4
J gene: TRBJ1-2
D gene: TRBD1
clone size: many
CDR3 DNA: TGTGCCAGCAGTTTAGACTCAGGGACAGGGGGGTCAGGTAACTATGGCTACACCTTC
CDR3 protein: CASSLDSGTGGSGNYGYTF

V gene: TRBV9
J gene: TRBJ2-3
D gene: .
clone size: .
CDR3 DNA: TGTGCCAGCAGCCCCCTAGGACAGACCACAGATACGCAGTATTTT
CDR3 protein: CASSPLGQTTDTQYF

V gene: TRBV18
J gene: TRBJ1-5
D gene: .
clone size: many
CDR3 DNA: TGTGCCAGCTCACGAGACAGCTACAATCAGCCCCAGCATTTT
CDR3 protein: CASSRDSYNQPQHF

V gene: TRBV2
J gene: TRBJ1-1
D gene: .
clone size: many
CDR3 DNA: TGTGCCAGCAGTGGACCCGCCCGGGGCACTGAAGCTTTCTTT
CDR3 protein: CASSGPARGTEAFF

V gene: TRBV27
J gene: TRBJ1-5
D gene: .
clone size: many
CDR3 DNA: TGTGCCAGCAGTTTACAGGGGCGGCAGCCCCAGCATTTT
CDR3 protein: CASSLQGRQPQHF

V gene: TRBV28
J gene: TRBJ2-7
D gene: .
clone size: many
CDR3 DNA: TGTGCCAGCACCCCTAGCTTAATGGATCTCTACGAGCAGTACTTC
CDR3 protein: CASTPSLMDLYEQYF

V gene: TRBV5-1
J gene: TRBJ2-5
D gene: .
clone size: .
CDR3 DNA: TGCGCCAGCAGCTTGGGGACGGAAGAGACCCAGTACTTC
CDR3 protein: CASSLGTEETQYF

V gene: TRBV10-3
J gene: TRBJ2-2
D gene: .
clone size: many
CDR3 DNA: TGTGCCATCAGTCCCGGAAGGAACACCGGGGAGCTGTTTTTT
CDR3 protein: CAISPGRNTGELFF

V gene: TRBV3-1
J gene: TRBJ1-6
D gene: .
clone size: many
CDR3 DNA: TGTGCCAGCAGCCAAGGGAGTTCACCCCTCCACTTT
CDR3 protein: CASSQGSSPLHF

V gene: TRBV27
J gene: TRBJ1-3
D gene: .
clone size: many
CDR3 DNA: TGTGCCAGCAGTCGACGTGTGGGGGACACCATATATTTT
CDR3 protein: CASSRRVGDTIYF

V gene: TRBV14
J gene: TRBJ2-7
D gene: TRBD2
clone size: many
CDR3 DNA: TGTGCCAGCAGCCTGCAGACTAGCGACGAGCAGTACTTC
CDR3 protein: CASSLQTSDEQYF

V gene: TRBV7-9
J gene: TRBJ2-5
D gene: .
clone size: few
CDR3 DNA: TGTGCCAGCAGCTTTCATGGGGACCTGGAGACCCAGTACTTC
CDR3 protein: CASSFHGDLETQYF

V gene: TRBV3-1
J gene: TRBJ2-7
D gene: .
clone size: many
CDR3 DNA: TGTGCCAGCAGCCAAGCAGGGGTCGGGGAGCAGTACTTC
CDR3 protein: CASSQAGVGEQYF

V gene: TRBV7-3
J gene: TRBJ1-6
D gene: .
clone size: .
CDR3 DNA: TGTGCCAGCAGCTTATCGGGGTCCGGTTCACCCCTCCACTTT
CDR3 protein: CASSLSGSGSPLHF

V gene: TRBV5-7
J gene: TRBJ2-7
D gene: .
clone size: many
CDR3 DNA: TGTGCCAGCAGCTTGGAGGTAGAAGCTGCTAGCTCCTACGAGCAGTACTTC
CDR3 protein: CASSLEVEAASSYEQYF

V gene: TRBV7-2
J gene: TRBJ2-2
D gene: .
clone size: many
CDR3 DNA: TGTGCCAGCAGCCTGAGGGTGAACACCGGGGAGCTGTTTTTT
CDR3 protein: CASSLRVNTGELFF

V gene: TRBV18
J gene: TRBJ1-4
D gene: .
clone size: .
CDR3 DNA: TGTGCCAGCTCACCACCGGGGAGCAGTGAAAAACTGTTTTTT
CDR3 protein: CASSPPGSSEKLFF

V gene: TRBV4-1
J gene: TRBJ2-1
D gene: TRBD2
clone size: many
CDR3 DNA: TGCGCCAGCAGCCAAGAAACTAGCGGGACCTACAATGAGCAGTTCTTC
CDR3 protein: CASSQETSGTYNEQFF

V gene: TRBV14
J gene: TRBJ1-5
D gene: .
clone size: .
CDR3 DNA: TGTGCCAGCAGCCTAAACTACGTAGGGCCAGGGCCCCAGCATTTT
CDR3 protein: CASSLNYVGPGPQHF

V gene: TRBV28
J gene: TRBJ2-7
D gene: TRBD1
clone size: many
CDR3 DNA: TGTGCCAGCAGTCACCGGGACAGGGTATCCTACGAGCAGTACTTC
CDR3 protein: CASSHRDRVSYEQYF

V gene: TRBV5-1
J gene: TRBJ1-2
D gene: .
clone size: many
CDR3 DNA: TGCGCCAGCAGCTTGGGGGTTGGCTATGGCTACACCTTC
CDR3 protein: CASSLGVGYGYTF

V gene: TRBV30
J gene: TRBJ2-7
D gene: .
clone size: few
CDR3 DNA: TGTGCCTGGAACCGGGAGTCATACGAGCAGTACTTC
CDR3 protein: CAWNRESYEQYF

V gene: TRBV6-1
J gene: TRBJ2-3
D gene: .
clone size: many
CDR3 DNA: TGTGCCAGCAGTACCACCAGGGAAGGGACAGATACGCAGTATTTT
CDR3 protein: CASSTTREGTDTQYF

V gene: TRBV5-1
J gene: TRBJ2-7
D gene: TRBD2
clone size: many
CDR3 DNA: TGCGCCAGCAGCCTAAACCCCGGACTAGCGGACTACGAGCAGTACTTC
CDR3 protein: CASSLNPGLADYEQYF

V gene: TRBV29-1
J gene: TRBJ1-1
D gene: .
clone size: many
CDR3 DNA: TGCAGCGTTGAGCTGGAGAACACTGAAGCTTTCTTT
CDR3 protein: CSVELENTEAFF

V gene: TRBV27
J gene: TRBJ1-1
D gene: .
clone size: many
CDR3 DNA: TGTGCCAGCAGGAGAGGAGGAGGATTTTCTAACACTGAAGCTTTCTTT
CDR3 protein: CASRRGGGFSNTEAFF

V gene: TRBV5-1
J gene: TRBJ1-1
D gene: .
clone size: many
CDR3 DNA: TGCGCCAGCAGCTTGGGAACCAACACTGAAGCTTTCTTT
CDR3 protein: CASSLGTNTEAFF

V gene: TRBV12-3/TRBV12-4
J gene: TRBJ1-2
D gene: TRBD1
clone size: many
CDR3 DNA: TGTGCCAGCAGTTCCGAGCCCCAGGGGGATCATGGCTACACCTTC
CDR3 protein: CASSSEPQGDHGYTF

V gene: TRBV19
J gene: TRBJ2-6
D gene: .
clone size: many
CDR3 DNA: TGTGCCAGTAGTATGATCTCTCCCTCTGGGGCCAACGTCCTGACTTTC
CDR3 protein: CASSMISPSGANVLTF

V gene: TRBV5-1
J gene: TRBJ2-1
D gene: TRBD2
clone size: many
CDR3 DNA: TGCGCCACCAGGGGGGATGTAGCGGGGGCCAATGAGCAGTTCTTC
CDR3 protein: CATRGDVAGANEQFF

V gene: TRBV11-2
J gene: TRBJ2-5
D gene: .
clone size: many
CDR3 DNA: TGTGCCAGCAGCCATAGGGGGTCCGGCGAGACCCAGTACTTC
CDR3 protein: CASSHRGSGETQYF

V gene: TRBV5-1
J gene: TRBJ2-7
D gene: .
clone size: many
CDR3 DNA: TGCGCCAGCAGCTTGGTGGCAGGGGACTACGAGCAGTACTTC
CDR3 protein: CASSLVAGDYEQYF